This T cell receptor (beta chain) was sequenced for a study of cytomegalovirus exposure and HLA in healthy donors (dated by TCRdb to 2016 to 2017). Background for the entire study: In an earlier analysis of approximately 500 of the donors, under 300 Gb of sequence data and some 100 million unique TCR beta sequences from some 170 million T cells were reported. An early release that covered about 600 HLA-typed donors contained approximately 300 gigabases of sequencing data and about 84 million unique TCR sequences. Among the roughly 400 genotyped donors, 81% belonged to the genetic ancestry cluster associated with self-reported Caucasian donors. The study aimed to test whether cataloging public T cell receptors could reveal signatures of past pathogen exposure. Using immunosequencing, the study profiled T cell repertoires from roughly 650 subjects and related those repertoires to cytomegalovirus serostatus. Besides the first cohort of more than 650 subjects, a separate validation cohort made up of 120 or so different subjects was used. The study combined high-throughput TCR immunosequencing, statistical association of individual TCRs with disease status, and machine learning to predict cytomegalovirus infection status. To study patterns of TCR occurrence, a later analysis re-analyzed previously published TCR beta repertoires from under 750 donors and added high-resolution HLA genotyping. Rather than using new phenotypic data, the later analysis identified candidate immune exposures from TCR beta sequences and from how often those sequences occurred across donors. An earlier analysis of roughly 600 of the donors used high-throughput TCR beta sequencing to judge whether each TCR beta V gene segment behaved as functional or pseudogenic. Alongside the repertoire data, information on donor age, sex, ethnicity and CMV serostatus was compiled. In a later genetic analysis, genome-wide SNP genotypes for about 55% of the roughly 670 donors were used, and that subset was treated as a discovery cohort. All discovery cohort repertoires had been generated using a single sequencing platform. HLA typing covered class I and class II loci at four-digit resolution. The number of donors typed differed by locus, with about 629-640 for A, B, C, DRB1 and DQB1, around 500 for DQA1, about 610 for DPA1, and some 470 for DPB1. A handful of DR-DQ haplotypes were handled as single units for association and clustering because linkage in the cohort was strong. Among 398 genotyped donors of the cohort, an average of approximately 240,000 unique TCR beta nucleotide sequences were sequenced per donor, roughly 18% of them non-productive.

Libraries were made using the immunoSEQ multiplex PCR assay. For the multiplex PCR, a mixture combining 60 forward primers for TCR Vbeta segments and 13 reverse primers for TCR Jbeta segments was used. The CDR3 region of rearranged TCR beta genes was amplified from genomic DNA with a multiplex PCR assay. Amplified TCR beta libraries were sequenced as 87-base-pair reads on the Illumina HiSeq System. In the original analysis: A later analysis counted 75 million to 100 million unique TCR beta chains across the 500 to 850 repertoires, and 9.5 million to 11 million of these chains were shared by at least two donors. A nearest-neighbor algorithm error-corrected the raw reads and collapsed the reads into unique sequences, merging closely related sequences to remove PCR and sequencing errors. Alignment of CDR3 sequences to IMGT reference sequences was used to assign V, D and J gene segments. For a sequence to be retained, a match of at least six nucleotides to both a V gene segment and a J gene segment was required. Rearrangements were classified as productive when the CDR3 lacked stop codons and remained in frame with V and J, and all other rearrangements were classified as non-productive. CDR3 was defined according to IMGT convention as the region running from the second conserved V-encoded cysteine to the conserved J-encoded phenylalanine. The earlier analysis of about 610 of the donors excluded any sequence lacking an unambiguous match to a single V gene segment. In an earlier analysis of 500 to 750 of the donors, V segments were called functional above 56.7% productive rearrangements and were called segregating when the between-donor standard deviation exceeded 5%. To diagnose cytomegalovirus status from the catalog of TCR beta chain sequences, a statistical classification framework was built. V and J gene assignment, in a later analysis, came from comparing TCR nucleotide sequences with IMGT/GENE-DB human TR gene sequences. A later analysis assigned CDR3 sequences and most-parsimonious VDJ recombination scenarios with the TCRdist pipeline. A later analysis defined each TCR beta chain by its CDR3 amino acid sequence plus V-gene family, and excluded reads lacking a unique V-gene family. As a way to deal with suspected cross-contamination and a sequencing artifact, a later analysis dropped 450 to 600 nucleotide sequences that were highly shared and had low generation probability. A later analysis calculated a clonal expansion index for each public chain from normalized within-repertoire ranks of inferred template counts. A later analysis computed generation probabilities with a VDJ recombination model fitted to out-of-frame rearrangements, and checked the results against IGoR. In a later analysis, hypergeometric tests were used to score TCR-TCR, TCR-HLA and TCR-CMV co-occurrence, with a repertoire-size bias correction applied to TCR pairs. A later analysis estimated false discovery rates by permuting HLA or CMV assignments 20 times. In a later analysis, co-occurring TCRs were grouped using DBSCAN, and TCRdist sequence similarity was added for clustering within HLA-allele-positive subsets. Co-occurrence clustering excluded repertoires with fewer than 30,000 or more than 120,000 public chains, plus five with anomalous nucleotide sharing. TCRdb limited this immuneACCESS table to in-frame rearrangements with V and J called. A share of clones is missing; checked studies link under half to unresolved V genes, and the rest is unexplained. V, J and clone size were drawn from that table, and D and trimming were deduced from the DNA. This sample lists 150,000 to 200,000 clones; just under 80% were detected once. Of the sample, 7% falls within the top ten clones.

General study outcomes and caveats: The study gave a list of 150 to 200 TCR beta chains associated with cytomegalovirus. Linkage disequilibrium might explain the correlated functional status among segregating V segments, but an unknown experimental factor could not be excluded. Most TCR sequences were observed very rarely across donors, whereas some public TCRs were present in many individuals. Broadly in line with IMGT annotations, most TCR beta V segments showed up in productive rearrangements about 87% or about 30% of the time in an earlier analysis of some 590 of the donors. In a later analysis, HLA-associated TCR beta chains were found to be more clonally expanded and to have lower generation probabilities than equally common non-associated chains. A later genetic analysis associated a missense DCLRE1C variant with V-gene and J-gene trimming of TCR beta chains, and an independent cohort replicated the association. A later analysis reported that several top co-occurrence clusters appeared linked to parvovirus B19, influenza, CMV and Epstein-Barr virus. A few of the identified cytomegalovirus-associated TCR beta chains were confirmed in vitro to be specific for cytomegalovirus antigens. In a later analysis, most CMV-associated TCR beta chains were found to appear HLA-restricted, with HLA associations seemingly driven largely by CMV exposure. A further reported finding was that TCR beta sequences accurately predicted the HLA-A and HLA-B alleles for most subjects in the first cohort. According to a later genetic analysis, donors in an Asian-associated ancestry cluster had fewer N-insertions in productive TCRs than the roughly 700-donor mean. A cluster of highly shared sequence variants was judged likely to be a technical artifact of the sequencing pipeline. A later analysis found that TCR association rates varied across HLA loci, with DRB1 alleles showing the most associated TCRs and HLA-C alleles the fewest. Specific HLA alleles were associated with 16,951 TCR beta sequences at a false discovery rate of 0.05 in a later analysis. For the cohort, immune exposure information was limited to CMV serostatus. Because HLA typing was unavailable for some donors at each locus, only the typed subset was used in association tests. Sequencing depth was assumed to be roughly uniform across donors in the presence/absence analyses, though that assumption may not hold. Some IMGT-functional V segments, including TRBV6-2 and TRBV6-3, could not be told apart with the 87-base-pair reads, so those segments were excluded. Because counts were too low, some 17 rarely observed V segments, including chromosome 9 orphons, were left out of the earlier analysis of about 620 of the donors. The cohort was sequenced for TCR beta chains only, and without alpha or paired-chain data the features that could be detected were limited. When HLA alleles, especially DR and DQ, strongly co-occurred, TCR associations were difficult to assign to individual alleles. The classifier was reported to diagnose cytomegalovirus status with high specificity and sensitivity in both the original and validation cohorts. It was suggested by the authors that the approach could potentially be generalized to other disease states and immunological phenotypes.

V trim: 6 bases; J trim: 4 bases; unmatched bases: 11. There are 16 amino acids in the CDR3, from cysteine to phenylalanine inclusive. The only DNA kept is the CDR3, 48 bases in frame from the first base. The germline V gene supplies CDR1 SGHTA and CDR2 FQGNSA. Worth noting for this clone: Its antigen has not been determined. No qualities accompany the bases; no much larger clone lies one base away.

In total, 600 or so healthy bone marrow donors made up the cohort. At the time of sampling, all cohort members were nominally healthy, though unrecorded immune exposures were likely present. The donor was CMV seropositive and belonged to the group of 250 to 300 seropositive cohort members. Each donor provided a peripheral blood sample, and peripheral blood mononuclear cells were used for TCR beta sequencing. The Qiagen DNeasy Blood Extraction Kit was used to extract genomic DNA from the blood cell samples. The receptor was isolated from a woman aged 35 to 49 in good health and CMV-seropositive. Recombination connected TRBV7-2 to TRBJ2-3; 9 bases in the middle match TRBD2. The sequenced material came from PBMCs. The nucleotide sequence reads as follows: TGTGCCAGCAGTTCCCTGTTTGCGGGGGGGGCAGATACGCAGTATTTT. Its coded protein is CASSSLFAGGADTQYF.